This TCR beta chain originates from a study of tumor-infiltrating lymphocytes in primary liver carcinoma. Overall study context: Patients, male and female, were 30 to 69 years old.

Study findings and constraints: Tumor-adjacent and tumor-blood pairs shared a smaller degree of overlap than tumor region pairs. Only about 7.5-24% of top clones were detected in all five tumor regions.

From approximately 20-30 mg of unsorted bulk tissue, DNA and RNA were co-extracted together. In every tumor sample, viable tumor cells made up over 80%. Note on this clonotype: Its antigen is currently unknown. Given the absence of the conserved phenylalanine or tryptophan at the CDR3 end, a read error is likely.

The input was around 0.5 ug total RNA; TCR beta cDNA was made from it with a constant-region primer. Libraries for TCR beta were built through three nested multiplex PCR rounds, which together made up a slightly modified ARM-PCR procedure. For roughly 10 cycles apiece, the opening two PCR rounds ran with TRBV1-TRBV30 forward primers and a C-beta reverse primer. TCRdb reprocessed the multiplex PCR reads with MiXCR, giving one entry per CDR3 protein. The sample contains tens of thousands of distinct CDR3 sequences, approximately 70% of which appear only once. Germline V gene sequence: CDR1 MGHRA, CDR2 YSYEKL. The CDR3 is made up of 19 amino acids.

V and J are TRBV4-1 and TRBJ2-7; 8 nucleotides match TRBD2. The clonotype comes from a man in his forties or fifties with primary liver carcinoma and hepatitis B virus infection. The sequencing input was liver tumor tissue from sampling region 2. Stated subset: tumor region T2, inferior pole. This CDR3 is CVSSRQQLAGPGRTYEQYL. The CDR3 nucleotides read TGTGTCAGCAGTCGTCAGCAGCTAGCGGGCCCCGGGCGGACCTACGAGCAGTACCTC.